Below, one T cell receptor beta chain is given with its context. This CDR3 is 14 amino acids long. Between the trimmed V and J ends, which lost 5 bases and 5 bases, there was a span of 16 bases. Germline values: CDR1 SGHTA, CDR2 FQGNSA. This sample was taken from a study of blood T cell repertoires in COVID-19. As for the study in general: COVID-19 samples, acute and convalescent, were from the United States, Italy and Spain. T cells, B-cell-depleted T cells, or PBMCs provided the cDNA or gDNA that served as material.

In the authors' workflow: Quantification of nucleated cells was approximated via reference gene primer amplification. Libraries were prepared by immunoSEQ multiplex PCR; TCRdb keeps only in-frame clonotypes and omits some of them. The V and J calls and the clone size are those of that table, but D and trimming were determined from the DNA. The table lists hundreds of thousands of clones, approximately 89% of them singletons. This clonotype was obtained from a woman aged 45 to 65 with COVID-19, enrolled during active disease. Material: peripheral blood. This sequence joins TRBV7-2 and TRBJ2-7; tentatively, D is TRBD1 (5 bases). The CDR3 here is CASSARQYSHEQYF. In DNA, the CDR3 is TGTGCCAGCAGCGCGCGACAGTATTCCCACGAGCAGTACTTC.